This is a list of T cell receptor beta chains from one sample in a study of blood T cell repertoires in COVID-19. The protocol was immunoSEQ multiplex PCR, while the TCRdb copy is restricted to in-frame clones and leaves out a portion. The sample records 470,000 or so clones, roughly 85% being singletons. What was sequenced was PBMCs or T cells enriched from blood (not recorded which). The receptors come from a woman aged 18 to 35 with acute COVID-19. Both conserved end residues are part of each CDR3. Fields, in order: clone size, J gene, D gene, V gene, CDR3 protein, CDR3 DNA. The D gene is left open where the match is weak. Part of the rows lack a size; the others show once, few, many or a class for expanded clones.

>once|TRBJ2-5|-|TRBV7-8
CASSITPGHLQETQYF
TGTGCCAGCAGCATTACTCCGGGACACTTGCAAGAGACCCAGTACTTC
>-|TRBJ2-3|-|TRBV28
CASSLRAGPTDTQYF
TGTGCCAGCAGTTTACGTGCAGGGCCCACAGATACGCAGTATTTT
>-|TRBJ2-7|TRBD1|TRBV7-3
CASSLIGGGSGTGNEQYF
TGTGCCAGCAGCTTAATTGGGGGCGGGTCCGGGACAGGAAACGAGCAGTACTTC
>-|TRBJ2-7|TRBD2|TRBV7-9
CASSLVAGVDEQYF
TGTGCCAGCAGCTTAGTAGCGGGAGTAGACGAGCAGTACTTC
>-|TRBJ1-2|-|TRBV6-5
CASSTRDNYGYTF
TGTGCCAGCAGCACGAGAGATAACTATGGCTACACCTTC
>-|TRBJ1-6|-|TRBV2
CASRGGAGNSPLHF
TGTGCCAGCAGGGGAGGGGCTGGGAATTCACCCCTCCACTTT
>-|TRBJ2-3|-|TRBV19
CASTTSEGTDTQYF
TGTGCCAGTACCACCTCCGAGGGAACAGATACGCAGTATTTT
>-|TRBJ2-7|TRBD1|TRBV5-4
CASGTQGALYEQYF
TGTGCCAGCGGGACACAGGGGGCACTCTACGAGCAGTACTTC
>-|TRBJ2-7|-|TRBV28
CASSPNSAGQTYEQYF
TGTGCCAGCAGTCCCAATTCTGCTGGACAGACCTACGAGCAGTACTTC
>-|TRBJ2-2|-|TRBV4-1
CASSPRRATGELFF
TGCGCCAGCAGCCCCCGGAGGGCTACCGGGGAGCTGTTTTTT
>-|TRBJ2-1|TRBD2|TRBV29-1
CSVSGGSGEQFF
TGCAGCGTTTCCGGGGGGAGTGGTGAGCAGTTCTTC
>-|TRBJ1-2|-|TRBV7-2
CASSPSRTEGYTF
TGTGCCAGCAGCCCGTCCCGGACAGAAGGCTACACCTTC
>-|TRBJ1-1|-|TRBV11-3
CASSLRGMNTEAFF
TGTGCCAGCAGCTTACGGGGGATGAACACTGAAGCTTTCTTT
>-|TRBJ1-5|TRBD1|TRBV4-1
CASSQGDRVFQPQHF
TGCGCCAGCAGCCAAGGGGACAGGGTGTTTCAGCCCCAGCATTTT
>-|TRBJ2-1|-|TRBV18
CASSQDRDSKYNEQFF
TGTGCCAGCTCACAAGACCGGGACTCCAAATACAATGAGCAGTTCTTC
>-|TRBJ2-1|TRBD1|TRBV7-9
CASSSRTGKYEQFF
TGTGCCAGCAGCTCTAGGACAGGAAAATATGAGCAGTTCTTC
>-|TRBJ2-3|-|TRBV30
CAWKGPDDTQYF
TGTGCCTGGAAGGGGCCCGACGATACGCAGTATTTT
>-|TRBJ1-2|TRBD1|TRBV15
CATSRGADRGYGYTF
TGTGCCACCAGCAGAGGGGCGGACAGGGGCTATGGCTACACCTTC